The subject of this entry is one T cell receptor (beta chain). The source of the sample is a study of CXCR3-negative and CXCR3-positive naive CD8 T cells. Through 5' RACE with UMI labels, the TRB cDNA libraries were prepared. TCRdb derives one entry per CDR3 protein from the 5' RACE reads, leaving out DNA. The sample is made up of over 35,000 distinct CDR3 sequences, and the top ten hold 2% to 2.5% of it. CDR1 is GTSNPN, CDR2 SVGIG, per germline (reference sequence). The CDR3 is 13 residues long. This receptor was identified in a human donor in good health. Some clones in this sample may be carry-over from other donors' samples. The sequencing sample was made of naive CXCR3- CD8+ T cells from blood. Subset defined: CD45RO-CCR7+CD27+CD95- naive CD8+ T cells lacking CXCR3 (TNR3-). V usage is TRBV30 and J usage is TRBJ1-2; no DNA is available, so the TRBD1 call from TCRdb remains unchecked. The CDR3 spells CAWRFTGGNGYTF.